The clone carrying this TCR beta chain was counted only a few times. Its antigen remains unidentified. These data come from a study of T cells in localized non-small cell lung cancer. Produced via immunoSEQ multiplex PCR; TCRdb's table is partial and in-frame only. The profile shows 70,000 to 100,000 clones, more than 70% of them singletons. Whole-study findings and limits: Peak T cell clonality was found in uninvolved adjacent lung, exceeding tumor. Paired adjacent lung recovered a median about 61 of the top 100 tumor clones.

The source is a female donor at least 60 years old with stage I lung adenocarcinoma. Sequenced material: peripheral blood, taken before any cancer treatment.

The CDR3 loop is CASSPPGSGNQPQHF. As DNA, the CDR3 is TGTGCCAGCTCACCACCGGGATCAGGCAATCAGCCCCAGCATTTT. The chain is built from TRBV18 and TRBJ1-5; no clear D gene. Germline loops: CDR1 KGHSH, CDR2 LQKENI. With 0 bases removed from V and 2 bases from J, the gap between germline ends came to 8 bases. This CDR3 is built from 15 residues.